The entry that follows covers one T cell receptor beta chain sequence. This sample's TCRbeta library carried unique molecular identifier barcodes. TCRdb re-called the PCR reads through MiXCR, storing one row per CDR3 protein. The sample holds roughly 610,000 distinct CDR3 sequences, roughly a tenth seen once. Looked up from germline, CDR1 is DFQATT and CDR2 is SNEGSKA (reference sequence). V shed 0 bases and J 5 bases; nucleotides not matched to a gene: 1. This CDR3 is 13 amino acids long. The data originate from a study of T-cell reconstitution after alpha-beta-depleted transplantation in children. The genes are TRBV20-1 and TRBJ2-5; 9 bases match TRBD2. The starting material was PBMCs from the stem cell graft donor, obtained from the stem cell graft. The receptor was isolated from a human donor who donated a stem cell graft to a child with acute myeloid leukemia. The CDR3 region has the DNA TGCAGTGCTAGAGAAAGCGGGAGGGAGACCCAGTACTTC. Translating gives CSARESGRETQYF.